The 26 T cell receptor beta chains presented below share a single source sample, sequenced in a study of Tregs in tolerant kidney transplant recipients. Mixed chimerism was transient after nonmyeloablative marrow transplants from related graft donors. Clones were sequenced by immunoSEQ multiplex PCR, and TCRdb holds only the in-frame ones, with some missing. The profile shows tens of thousands of clones, around 87% of them singletons. The sequencing here drew on CD4+ T cells from blood (PBMCs), taken 6 months after the transplant. The receptor source for this set is a human patient who received a combined kidney and bone marrow transplant. The graft donor may have contributed some T cells.

The chain has TRBV7-2 and TRBJ1-1; D not resolved. V lost 5 bases and J lost 0, with 10 bases in between. Per the germline V gene, CDR1 is SGHTA and CDR2 is FQGNSA. The CDR3 covers 14 residues. The CDR3 DNA reads as TGTGCCAGCAGCCCAGACATGATGAACACTGAAGCTTTCTTT. It translates to CASSPDMMNTEAFF.

The chain is built from TRBV19 and TRBJ1-1; 7 bases fit TRBD1. V lost 4 bases and J lost 1; bases outside the gene matches: 6. Germline assignment: CDR1 LNHDA and CDR2 SQIVND (reference sequence). The CDR3 spans 15 residues. The CDR3 here is CASSRRDSGNTEAFF. CDR3 sequence (DNA): TGTGCCAGTAGTAGACGGGACAGTGGGAACACTGAAGCTTTCTTT.

This chain links TRBV7-9 with TRBJ2-5; maybe TRBD2 (6 bases). V was trimmed by 4 bases and J by 3 bases, leaving 15 bases between them. The CDR3 has 15 residues. CDR1 is SEHNR, CDR2 FQNEAQ, per germline (reference sequence). CDR3: CASSSWRAHEETQYF. In DNA form, the CDR3 reads TGTGCCAGCAGCTCTTGGAGGGCCCATGAAGAGACCCAGTACTTC. The full variable domain, with the rest looked up from reference TRBV7-9 and TRBJ2-5, is DTGVSQNPRHKITKRGQNVTFRCDPISEHNRLYWYRQTLGQGPEFLTYFQNEAQLEKSRLLSDRFSAERPKGSFSTLEIQRTEQGDSAMYLCASSSWRAHEETQYFGPGTRLLVL.

The J gene is TRBJ2-5, the V gene TRBV7-3, with 10 nucleotides matching TRBD1. The tail of the sequence fits TRBJ2-7 better, so the J call may be wrong. CDR3 length: 15 residues. Looked up from germline, CDR1 is SGHTA and CDR2 is FQGTGA. This CDR3 reads CASSLAGQGTYEQYF. CDR3 bases: TGTGCCAGCAGCTTAGCGGGACAGGGGACCTACGAGCAGTACTTC.

The chain links TRBV11-3 to TRBJ2-7; tentatively, D is TRBD2 (5 bases). Germline V CDR1 and CDR2: SGHNT, YENEEA. Trimming pared 2 bases from V and 0 bases from J, leaving 17 bases between. The CDR3 is 17 residues long. CDR3 protein: CASSLRDYRLGSYEQYF. CDR3 in DNA: TGTGCCAGCAGCTTACGTGACTACCGTCTTGGCTCCTACGAGCAGTACTTC.

This clone was seen once. The genes are TRBV27 and TRBJ2-3; TRBD2 matches 10 bases. The germline gives CDR1 MNHEY, CDR2 SMNVEV (reference sequence). The V segment lost 6 bases and the J segment 2 bases; nucleotides outside the gene matches: 5. This CDR3 is 15 amino acids long. In DNA form, the CDR3 reads TGTGCCAGCAGCCCAGGACTAGCGGTCACAGATACGCAGTATTTT. This encodes CASSPGLAVTDTQYF.

The chain joins TRBV18 to TRBJ1-1, with D possibly being TRBD1 (6 bases). Germline lookup yields CDR1 KGHSH and CDR2 LQKENI. V lost 5 bases to trimming and J lost 5 bases, with 21 bases between them. CDR3 length: 16 residues. CDR3 in amino acids: CASSNPLRFRGTEAFF. In DNA form, the CDR3 reads TGTGCCAGCTCAAATCCGCTGAGGTTCAGGGGAACTGAAGCTTTCTTT.

The rearrangement links TRBV4-1 to TRBJ1-2, with TRBD1 identical over 7 bases. There are 14 residues in the CDR3. Germline V gives CDR1 MGHRA, CDR2 YSYEKL. V trimming: 1 base; J trimming: 4 bases; junction bases outside the gene matches: 3. CDR3 sequence: CASSQGQGGYGYTF. CDR3 DNA sequence: TGCGCCAGCAGCCAAGGACAGGGTGGCTATGGCTACACCTTC.

The V call is TRBV10-3, the J call TRBJ2-7, with 10 bases matching TRBD1. The CDR3 length is 11 residues. V lost 10 bases and J lost 6; bases outside the gene matches: 3. Germline loops: CDR1 ENHRY, CDR2 SYGVKD. The CDR3 loop reads CATRTGGEQYF. Here the CDR3 DNA reads TGTGCCACCAGGACAGGGGGCGAGCAGTACTTC.

The J gene is TRBJ2-1, the V gene TRBV5-1; TRBD1 matches 8 bases. The germline V gene encodes CDR1 SGHRS and CDR2 YFSETQ. The ends lost 4 bases at V and 0 bases at J; junction bases unmatched: 6. There are 16 residues in the CDR3. DNA for the CDR3: TGCGCCAGCAGCCCCGGACAGGGCTTCTCCTACAATGAGCAGTTCTTC. It codes for CASSPGQGFSYNEQFF.

The rearrangement joins TRBV27 to TRBJ1-1; maybe TRBD1 (6 bases). This CDR3 is 14 amino acids long. Germline V gives CDR1 MNHEY, CDR2 SMNVEV (reference sequence). The V end was cut by 6 bases, the J end by 0 bases, with 11 bases between. CDR3 nucleotides: TGTGCCAGCAGAGAGAGGACAGTGAACACTGAAGCTTTCTTT. Translated: CASRERTVNTEAFF.

This chain joins TRBV7-3 and TRBJ1-1, with D possibly TRBD1 on 5 matching bases. The CDR3 sequence is 13 residues long. CDR1 and CDR2 from the germline V gene are SGHTA and FQGTGA. Trimming shortened V by 4 bases and J by 2 bases, and 8 bases separated the two germline ends. In DNA, the CDR3 is TGTGCCAGCAGCTCTCAGGGAAACACTGAAGCTTTCTTT. Protein: CASSSQGNTEAFF. The variable domain in full, with the rest retrieved from reference TRBV7-3 and TRBJ1-1, is GAGVSQTPSNKVTEKGKYVELRCDPISGHTALYWYRQSLGQGPEFLIYFQGTGAADDSGLPNDRFFAVRPEGSVSTLKIQRTERGDSAVYLCASSSQGNTEAFFGQGTRLTVV.

The chain has TRBV19 and TRBJ2-7; TRBD1 might be the D (7 bases). Germline CDR1 LNHDA, CDR2 SQIVND (reference sequence). Between the trimmed V and J ends, which lost 7 bases and 1 base, there was a span of 17 bases. This CDR3 has 15 amino acids. The CDR3 coding sequence is TGTGCCAGTAAGCAGGCGGGACAGCGTTCCTACGAGCAGTACTTC. Protein product: CASKQAGQRSYEQYF.

A remark on this clone: This sample includes further DNA sequences coding for the same CDR3. The CDR3 spells CASSLGTGYNEQFF. The DNA of the CDR3 is TGTGCCAGCAGCTTAGGGACAGGGTACAATGAGCAGTTCTTC. The genes are TRBV7-6 and TRBJ2-1; TRBD1 aligns across 8 bases. CDR1 and CDR2 from the germline V gene are SGHVS and FNYEAQ. J lost 4 bases, V lost 1 base, and 0 bases had no gene match. The CDR3 runs 14 residues.

V usage is TRBV30 and J usage is TRBJ1-2, with D tentatively TRBD1 (5 bases). The CDR3 has 11 amino acids. The V end lost 4 bases, the J end lost 7 bases, and 10 bases lay between the germline ends. The germline V gene encodes CDR1 GTSNPN and CDR2 SVGIG (reference sequence). CDR3 protein: CAWTLGAGYTF. CDR3 DNA: TGTGCCTGGACCCTTGGGGCTGGCTACACCTTC.

V and J are TRBV19 and TRBJ2-2, with TRBD2 matching over 9 bases. The CDR3 sequence is 15 residues long. Germline loops: CDR1 LNHDA, CDR2 SQIVND (reference sequence). Germline trimming cut 3 bases from V and 5 bases from J; bases unmatched to any gene: 4. CDR3 DNA sequence: TGTGCCAGTAGTATGCGGGGGGGCCTTACCGGGGAGCTGTTTTTT. Encoded protein: CASSMRGGLTGELFF.

The chain couples TRBV5-8 to TRBJ2-1; TRBD2 agrees at 12 bases. Germline CDR1 and CDR2: SGHTS and YDEGEE. The ends lost 3 bases at V and 0 bases at J; junction bases unmatched: 10. The CDR3 consists of 19 residues. CDR3: CASSSPTLTSGSSYNEQFF. CDR3 sequence (DNA): TGTGCCAGCAGCTCTCCGACTTTGACTAGCGGGAGCTCCTACAATGAGCAGTTCTTC.

The rearrangement uses TRBV14 and TRBJ2-5, with unresolved D. The J call is doubtful: the DNA matches TRBJ2-7 better. Germline-derived CDR1 and CDR2 are SGHDN and FVKESK. This CDR3 is built from 12 residues. The CDR3: CASSRSTYEQYF. For the CDR3, the DNA is TGTGCCAGCAGCCGAAGCACCTACGAGCAGTACTTC.

This clone was counted between two and nine times. The chain uses TRBV6-1 and TRBJ1-3; D uncertain. The CDR3 loop spans 17 amino acids. Trimming cost V 0 bases and J 4 bases, with 16 bases left between them. From germline, CDR1 is MNHNS and CDR2 SASEGT. The CDR3 region has the DNA TGTGCCAGCAGTGAAGCGCTTCGAGAGGGTAGGGGAAACACCATATATTTT. Translation: CASSEALREGRGNTIYF.

This clone has only a few counts. The chain couples TRBV25-1 to TRBJ1-3, with D maybe TRBD1 (6 bases). Trimming cost V 2 bases and J 1 base, with 6 bases left between them. Germline V gene data show CDR1 as MGHDK and CDR2 as SYGVNS. The CDR3 covers 14 residues. The CDR3 DNA follows: TGTGCCAGCAGTGAACAGGGGTCTGGAAACACCATATATTTT. This codes for CASSEQGSGNTIYF.

J is TRBJ2-7 and V is TRBV5-4, with TRBD1 as a possible D gene (6 bases). This CDR3 is 14 amino acids long. Trimming shortened V by 0 bases and J by 7 bases, and 14 bases separated the two germline ends. In germline, CDR1 is SGHNT, CDR2 YYREEE (reference sequence). CDR3 residues: CASSLAQGAREQYF. The DNA of the CDR3 is TGTGCCAGCAGCTTGGCACAGGGAGCTCGGGAGCAGTACTTC.

The chain links TRBV9 to TRBJ1-4; possibly TRBD1 for D (6 bases). Germline V gene lookup returns CDR1 SGDLS and CDR2 YYNGEE. Between the trimmed V and J ends, which lost 0 bases and 10 bases, there was a span of 13 bases. The CDR3 extends over 14 amino acids. The CDR3 loop reads CASSVVEGGGKLFF. CDR3 in DNA: TGTGCCAGCAGCGTAGTCGAGGGGGGGGGAAAACTGTTTTTT.

The rearrangement uses TRBV7-9 and TRBJ1-2; TRBD1 might be the D (6 bases). This CDR3 spans 18 amino acids. CDR1 is SEHNR and CDR2 is FQNEAQ in the germline V gene (reference sequence). Trimming shortened V by 1 base and J by 2 bases, and 20 bases separated the two germline ends. The CDR3 protein is CASSLDPLQGRSNYGYTF. CDR3 in DNA: TGTGCCAGCAGCTTAGATCCCTTACAGGGAAGATCGAACTATGGCTACACCTTC.

V usage is TRBV6-1 and J usage is TRBJ1-2; 7 bases are a match to TRBD1. CDR3 length: 14 amino acids. With 8 bases clipped from V and 2 bases from J, the junction kept 8 bases outside the gene matches. The germline V gene encodes CDR1 MNHNS and CDR2 SASEGT. The CDR3 nucleotides are TGTGCCAGCGCTCTCGGGACAGCCAACTATGGCTACACCTTC. It codes for CASALGTANYGYTF.

This chain uses TRBV5-4 with TRBJ2-2; 14 bases agree with TRBD2. Germline assignment: CDR1 SGHNT and CDR2 YYREEE (reference sequence). J was trimmed by 5 bases and V by 4 bases; bases with no gene match: 7. There are 17 residues in the CDR3. The CDR3 spells CASSRWTSGRRTGELFF. DNA for the CDR3: TGTGCCAGCAGCCGCTGGACTAGCGGGAGGAGGACCGGGGAGCTGTTTTTT. Full variable domain (outside the CDR3, taken from reference TRBV5-4 and TRBJ2-2): ETGVTQSPTHLIKTRGQQVTLRCSSQSGHNTVSWYQQALGQGPQFIFQYYREEENGRGNFPPRFSGLQFPNYSSELNVNALELDDSALYLCASSRWTSGRRTGELFFGEGSRLTVL.

The chain uses TRBV12-5 and TRBJ2-1; the D is unclear. The germline V gene encodes CDR1 LGHNT and CDR2 FRNRAP. With 1 base removed from V and 5 bases from J, the gap between germline ends came to 3 bases. The CDR3 is made up of 12 amino acids. The CDR3 loop reads CASGLGDNEQFF. CDR3 coding DNA: TGTGCTAGTGGTTTGGGAGACAATGAGCAGTTCTTC.